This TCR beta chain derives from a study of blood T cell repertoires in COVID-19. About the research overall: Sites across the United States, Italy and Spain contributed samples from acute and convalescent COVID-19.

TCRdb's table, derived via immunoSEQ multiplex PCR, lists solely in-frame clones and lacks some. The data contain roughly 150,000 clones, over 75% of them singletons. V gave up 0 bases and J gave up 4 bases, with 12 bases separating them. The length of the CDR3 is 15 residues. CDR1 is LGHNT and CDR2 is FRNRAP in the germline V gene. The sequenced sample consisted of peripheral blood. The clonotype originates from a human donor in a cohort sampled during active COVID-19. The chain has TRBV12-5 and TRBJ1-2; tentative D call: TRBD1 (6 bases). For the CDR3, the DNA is TGTGCTAGTGGTTTGGTAATCAGGGGTATCTATGGCTACACCTTC. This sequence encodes CASGLVIRGIYGYTF.